This TCR beta chain derives from a study of a mutant IDH1 vaccine in newly diagnosed glioma. Turning to the study itself: Vaccination started 4-6 weeks after radiotherapy alone, or with temozolomide cycles. Among treated patients, 62.5% were male and about 38% female, and mean age was about 39 years.

In the case of this clone: The antigen is unknown.

As to time point: week 23, last vaccination. Each dose of the vaccine consisted of 300 ug of mutant IDH1 20-mer peptide, with topical imiquimod. Patients carried new grade 3 or 4 IDH1-mutant astrocytomas lacking nuclear ATRX. Trimming left V 5 bases short and J 2 bases short, with 13 bases between. The V gene's germline CDR1 is SQVTM and CDR2 ANQGSEA. The CDR3 loop spans 14 amino acids. The protocol was immunoSEQ multiplex PCR, while the TCRdb copy is restricted to in-frame clones and leaves out a portion. The sample has approximately 57,000 clones, roughly three quarters seen once. The rearrangement joins TRBV29-1 to TRBJ1-3, with a possible D match to TRBD1 (5 bases). The clonotype originates from a woman in her 40s with glioma. Some clones in this sample may be carry-over from other donors' samples. This sample comprised PBMCs, obtained from a glioma patient whose treatment included an IDH1 peptide vaccine. In nucleotides, the CDR3 is TGCAGCGTTACCCAGGGAGTTGCTGGAAACACCATATATTTT. Protein product: CSVTQGVAGNTIYF. Together with reference TRBV29-1 and TRBJ1-3, the CDR3 gives the full variable domain: SAVISQKPSRDICQRGTSLTIQCQVDSQVTMMFWYRQQPGQSLTLIATANQGSEATYESGFVIDKFPISRPNLTFSTLTVSNMSPEDSSIYLCSVTQGVAGNTIYFGEGSWLTVV.